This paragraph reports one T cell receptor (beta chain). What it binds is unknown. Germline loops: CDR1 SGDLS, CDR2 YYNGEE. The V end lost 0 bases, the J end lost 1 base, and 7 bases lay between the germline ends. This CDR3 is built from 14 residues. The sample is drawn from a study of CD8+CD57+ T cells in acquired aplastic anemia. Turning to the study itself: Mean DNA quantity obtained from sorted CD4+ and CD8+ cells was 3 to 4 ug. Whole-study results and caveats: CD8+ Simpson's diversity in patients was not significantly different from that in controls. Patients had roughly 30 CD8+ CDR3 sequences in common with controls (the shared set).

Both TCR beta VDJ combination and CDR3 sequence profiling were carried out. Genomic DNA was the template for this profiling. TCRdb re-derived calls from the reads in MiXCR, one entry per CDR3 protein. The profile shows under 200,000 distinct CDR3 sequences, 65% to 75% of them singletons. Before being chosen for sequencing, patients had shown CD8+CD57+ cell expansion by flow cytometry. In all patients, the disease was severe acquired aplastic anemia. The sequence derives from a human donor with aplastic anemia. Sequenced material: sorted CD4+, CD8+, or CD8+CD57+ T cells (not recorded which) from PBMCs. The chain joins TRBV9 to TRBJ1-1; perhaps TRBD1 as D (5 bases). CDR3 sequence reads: CASSVGGWNTEAFF. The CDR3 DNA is TGTGCCAGCAGCGTAGGGGGCTGGAACACTGAAGCTTTCTTT.